These 4 T cell receptor beta chains were sequenced from one sample in a study of T cells after somatic rescue of genetic block (TCRdb year 2020). Receptors were amplified or captured by the immunoSEQ multiplex PCR assay. The source is immuneACCESS, and TCRdb retained only in-frame sequences with V and J called. Part of the clones is not carried over; for the studies checked, unresolved V genes explain less than half of this, and the remainder is unexplained. Across this sample there are 110,000 or so clones, with under 95% seen only once. The ten largest clones add up to about 1.5% of the sample. The sample comprised peripheral blood mononuclear cells (PBMCs). All receptors come from a woman between 18 and 30 years old.

The genes are TRBV28 and TRBJ2-3; D is perhaps TRBD2 (6 bases). CDR1 is MDHEN and CDR2 is SYDVKM in the germline V gene. With 6 bases removed from V and 2 bases from J, the gap between germline ends came to 18 bases. This CDR3 is 16 amino acids long. CDR3 sequence: CASRTTGTQHTDTQYF. The CDR3 DNA is TGTGCCAGCAGGACGACCGGGACTCAACACACAGATACGCAGTATTTT.

This chain links TRBV5-1 with TRBJ2-2, with 7 bases identical to TRBD1. CDR1 is SGHRS and CDR2 is YFSETQ in the germline V gene. The V and J ends lost 1 base and 7 bases, in that order; junction bases with no gene match: 4. The CDR3 totals 14 residues. The CDR3 region is CASSLTGVLGELFF. In nucleotides, the CDR3 is TGCGCCAGCAGCTTGACAGGGGTTCTCGGGGAGCTGTTTTTT.

The V gene is TRBV7-2, the J gene TRBJ2-3; D perhaps matches TRBD2 (7 bases). With 6 bases removed from V and 4 bases from J, the gap between germline ends came to 14 bases. Germline-derived CDR1 and CDR2 are SGHTA and FQGNSA. The CDR3 is 14 residues long. The CDR3 reads CASRLGGGSDTQYF. CDR3 sequence (DNA): TGTGCCAGCAGGCTTGGCGGGGGCTCAGATACGCAGTATTTT.

The chain links TRBV6-5 to TRBJ1-2; D not resolved. The CDR3 totals 12 residues. CDR1 and CDR2 (germline): MNHEY, SVGAGI. The V and J ends lost 6 bases and 2 bases respectively, with 7 bases between them. The CDR3 loop reads CASSNGNYGYTF. CDR3 sequence (DNA): TGTGCCAGCAGCAACGGCAACTATGGCTACACCTTC.